The clone carrying this TCR beta chain was recorded a few times. Its antigen is unidentified. A much more abundant neighbour one base away suggests this may be a read error. This entry comes from a study of T cells in Graves' hyperthyroidism and ophthalmopathy. Findings of the study overall: For ophthalmopathy, model prediction preceded onset by a median roughly 6.3 months.

RNA transcripts gave rise to amplified TCR beta CDR3 regions. Carried out on the TCR CDR3, a first-round RT-PCR used the HTBI primer set. TCRdb processed the multiplex PCR reads anew with MiXCR; each CDR3 protein has one entry. The table has 350,000 or so distinct CDR3 sequences, 20% to 25% seen once. Patients counted as stable if ophthalmopathy did not develop within 18 months. Those patients with uncontrolled infection, other autoimmune disease, pregnancy or lactation were excluded. PBMCs came from 7.5 to 10 ml fresh peripheral blood. Sequenced material: blood. The clonotype originates from a woman aged 45 to 65 with Graves' hyperthyroidism.

The CDR3 sequence is CASNMTGTGGGYGYTF. CDR3 DNA: TGTGCCAGCAATATGACCGGGACAGGGGGTGGTTATGGCTACACCTTC. The J gene is TRBJ1-2, the V gene TRBV12-3 or TRBV12-4; 11 nucleotides align to TRBD1. Unmatched junction bases numbered 12, after V lost 7 bases and J lost 5 bases. The CDR3 has 16 residues.